The 17 T cell receptor beta chains listed next were all sequenced from one sample in a study of OX40 agonist ivuxolimab in advanced cancers. Measured with immunoSEQ multiplex PCR; TCRdb has only the in-frame clones, and not every one. Among roughly 64,000 clones listed, around 87% were seen once. Sequencing was performed on CD4+ or CD8+ T cells sorted from blood, taken in a trial of the OX40 agonist ivuxolimab. Receptor source: an adult with an advanced solid tumor such as melanoma, head and neck, liver or kidney cancer.

V and J are TRBV9 and TRBJ2-2; 12 nucleotides line up with TRBD2. This CDR3 has 15 residues. CDR1 is SGDLS, CDR2 YYNGEE, per germline. J lost 4 bases, V lost 7 bases, and 5 bases had no gene match. As DNA, the CDR3 is TGTGCCAGCGGAGGACTAGCGGGACTCACCGGGGAGCTGTTTTTT. This sequence encodes CASGGLAGLTGELFF.

This chain joins TRBV19 and TRBJ2-7; unclear D gene. CDR3 size: 11 residues. The germline V and J ends were trimmed by 2 bases and 6 bases, with 5 bases remaining between them. Looked up from germline, CDR1 is LNHDA and CDR2 is SQIVND (reference sequence). The CDR3: CASSIFGEQYF. CDR3 DNA sequence: TGTGCCAGTAGTATATTCGGCGAGCAGTACTTC.

The J gene is TRBJ2-7, the V gene TRBV15, with 7 nucleotides matching TRBD2. The CDR3 spans 16 residues. With V trimmed by 0 bases and J by 4 bases, 9 bases remained unmatched. Germline V gene data show CDR1 as LNHNV and CDR2 as YYDKDF (reference sequence). The CDR3 coding sequence is TGTGCCACCAGCAGAGATCCCCCGGGAGGAAGGTACGAGCAGTACTTC. Protein sequence: CATSRDPPGGRYEQYF. The full variable domain, rest sourced from reference TRBV15 and TRBJ2-7, is DAMVIQNPRYQVTQFGKPVTLSCSQTLNHNVMYWYQQKSSQAPKLLFHYYDKDFNNEADTPDNFQSRRPNTSFCFLDIRSPGLGDTAMYLCATSRDPPGGRYEQYFGPGTRLTVT.

The chain carries TRBV9 and TRBJ1-5; tentatively, D is TRBD1 (6 bases). Trimming removed 0 bases at V and 9 bases at J, with 10 bases between. The CDR3 length is 13 residues. The V gene's germline CDR1 is SGDLS and CDR2 YYNGEE. CDR3 residues: CASSVEGGPPQHF. CDR3 DNA: TGTGCCAGCAGCGTAGAAGGGGGACCGCCCCAGCATTTT. The full variable domain, its missing parts supplied by reference TRBV9 and TRBJ1-5, is DSGVTQTPKHLITATGQRVTLRCSPRSGDLSVYWYQQSLDQGLQFLIQYYNGEERAKGNILERFSAQQFPDLHSELNLSSLELGDSALYFCASSVEGGPPQHFGDGTRLSIL.

The V call is TRBV2, the J call TRBJ1-5, with D uncertain. The CDR3 has 13 residues. Germline V CDR1 and CDR2: SNHLY, FYNNEI. The V and J ends lost 0 bases and 9 bases respectively, with 9 bases between them. The CDR3 nucleotides read TGTGCCAGCAGTGAAGCTAGGGTCTGGCCCCAGCATTTT. Its translation: CASSEARVWPQHF.

The chain has TRBV30 and TRBJ2-1; D not certain. CDR3 size: 12 residues. The V gene lost 4 bases and the J gene lost 7 bases, with 11 bases spanning the gap. Germline loops: CDR1 GTSNPN, CDR2 SVGIG (reference sequence). The CDR3 DNA follows: TGTGCCTGGACCGATCCTAGGAATGAGCAGTTCTTC. Amino acids: CAWTDPRNEQFF.

The rearrangement uses TRBV2 and TRBJ2-3, with a possible D match to TRBD2 (6 bases). This CDR3 has 16 amino acids. The V end lost 1 base, the J end lost 0 bases, and 11 bases lay between the germline ends. Germline V gives CDR1 SNHLY, CDR2 FYNNEI. The CDR3 region has the DNA TGTGCCAGCAGTGAAGGATTCGGGACTAGCACAGATACGCAGTATTTT. Translating gives CASSEGFGTSTDTQYF.

The chain links TRBV27 to TRBJ2-7; the D is unclear. The CDR3 has 13 residues. Germline-derived CDR1 and CDR2 are MNHEY and SMNVEV (reference sequence). The V end was cut by 4 bases, the J end by 5 bases, with 12 bases between. The CDR3 is CASSWTLGHEQYF. As DNA, the CDR3 is TGTGCCAGCAGTTGGACCCTAGGACACGAGCAGTACTTC.

This clone was recorded a few times. The chain combines TRBV11-2 with TRBJ2-7; D is unclear. Between the trimmed V and J ends, which lost 3 bases and 4 bases, there was a span of 4 bases. The CDR3 covers 11 residues. The V gene's germline CDR1 is SGHAT and CDR2 FQNNGV. CDR3 protein: CASSFIYEQYF. In DNA form, the CDR3 reads TGTGCCAGCAGCTTTATATACGAGCAGTACTTC.

This chain uses TRBV27 with TRBJ1-2; 8 bases are a match to TRBD1. The trim removed 6 bases at V and 4 bases at J, leaving 4 bases unmatched. CDR1 is MNHEY and CDR2 is SMNVEV in the germline V gene (reference sequence). This CDR3 is 13 amino acids long. CDR3 bases: TGTGCCAGCAGCCCACAGGGGGTCTATGGCTACACCTTC. This encodes CASSPQGVYGYTF.

This clone was counted many times. The gene calls are TRBV27 and TRBJ1-5; D is perhaps TRBD1 (5 bases). The CDR3 sequence is 14 residues long. Trimming removed 5 bases at V and 1 base at J, with 9 bases between. Germline V gives CDR1 MNHEY, CDR2 SMNVEV (reference sequence). CDR3 in amino acids: CASSHRDSNQPQHF. The CDR3 coding sequence is TGTGCCAGCAGTCACCGGGACAGCAATCAGCCCCAGCATTTT.

The count of this clone is one. The chain joins TRBV2 to TRBJ1-1; 7 bases map to TRBD1. V lost 6 bases to trimming and J lost 1 base; unmatched junction nucleotides: 5. This CDR3 spans 14 amino acids. Germline-derived CDR1 and CDR2 are SNHLY and FYNNEI. CDR3 sequence: CASSRQGENTEAFF. As DNA, the CDR3 is TGTGCCAGCAGCCGACAGGGTGAGAACACTGAAGCTTTCTTT.

This clone was observed a single time. The V gene is TRBV5-4, the J gene TRBJ1-4, with 7 bases matching TRBD1. CDR3 length: 15 residues. Trimming removed 4 bases from V and 5 bases from J; junction bases left unmatched: 8. Looked up from germline, CDR1 is SGHNT and CDR2 is YYREEE (reference sequence). The CDR3: CASSPRQGPNEKLFF. Written as DNA, the CDR3 is TGTGCCAGCAGCCCACGACAGGGACCGAATGAAAAACTGTTTTTT.

This chain connects TRBV7-2 to TRBJ1-5, with TRBD1 as a possible D gene (6 bases). Germline V lookup: CDR1 SGHTA, CDR2 FQGNSA. The CDR3 length is 17 residues. V lost 3 bases and J lost 2, with 17 bases in between. CDR3 residues: CASSFDLVRGGNQPQHF. The CDR3 bases are TGTGCCAGCAGCTTTGACTTGGTCAGGGGTGGCAATCAGCCCCAGCATTTT.

The V gene is TRBV6-5, the J gene TRBJ2-1, with a possible D match to TRBD2 (6 bases). This CDR3 comprises 14 residues. V lost 5 bases, J lost 9 bases, and 17 bases lay in between. CDR1 and CDR2 (germline): MNHEY, SVGAGI. The CDR3 coding sequence is TGTGCCAGCAGTCCACCTGGGGGGAGCAGTGAGCAGTTCTTC. It encodes CASSPPGGSSEQFF.

This chain uses TRBV7-3 with TRBJ2-7; D gene ambiguous. Deletions cut 2 bases from V and 2 bases from J, with 10 bases between. This CDR3 has 14 amino acids. CDR1 and CDR2 (germline): SGHTA, FQGTGA. The CDR3, as DNA: TGTGCCAGCAGCTTACTACCCGGAACCTACGAGCAGTACTTC. Its protein is CASSLLPGTYEQYF.

This clone qualifies as medium-sized (0.01 to 0.1%). V gene TRBV6-6 combines with J gene TRBJ2-7; D remains unclear. CDR1 MNHNY and CDR2 SVGAGI come from the germline V gene (reference sequence). The length of the CDR3 is 13 residues. Trimming took off 2 bases at V and 2 bases at J, with 7 bases between the two ends. The CDR3 bases are TGTGCCAGCAGTTACAACAGAGCCTACGAGCAGTACTTC. Amino acids: CASSYNRAYEQYF.